The clone carrying this T cell receptor beta chain turned up a few times. Its antigen is unidentified. This sample is part of a study of CD8 T cells in ankylosing spondylitis. Overall study findings and caveats: According to the report, clones linked to the disease were significantly enriched in matched synovial fluid samples taken from ankylosing spondylitis patients. Made up of eight highly homologous variants, a TCR beta motif appeared characteristic of ankylosing spondylitis blood.

TCRdb reprocessed the 5' RACE reads with MiXCR, giving one entry per CDR3 protein. The profile shows a few hundred thousand distinct CDR3 sequences, about 18% of them singletons. V was cut by 3 bases and J by 0 bases, with 9 bases left in between. The CDR3 is 15 amino acids. Germline V gene data show CDR1 as LNHDA and CDR2 as SQIVND (reference sequence). This TCR came from a male donor with ankylosing spondylitis or in good health (not recorded which). Sequencing input: blood, either unsorted or a sorted T cell fraction (not recorded which). J is TRBJ2-1 and V is TRBV19, with D perhaps matching TRBD2 (5 bases). This CDR3 is CASSMERISYNEQFF. The CDR3 region has the DNA TGTGCCAGTAGTATGGAGCGGATCTCCTACAATGAGCAGTTCTTC.